This TCR beta chain was found in a study of blood T cells in healthy people across ages. At least 6 micrograms of total RNA were extracted per sample. Primers used in a second PCR of roughly 6 to 11 cycles were a sample-barcoded 5' primer and a J-beta primer mix. From the 5' RACE reads, TCRdb called clonotypes with MiXCR, one entry per CDR3 protein. The sample lists roughly 650,000 distinct CDR3 sequences; approximately 29% were seen once. The V and J ends lost 6 bases and 4 bases, in that order; junction bases with no gene match: 16. This CDR3 has 19 amino acids. This TCR was sampled from a woman older than 75 in good health. Sequencing was carried out using blood. The V gene is TRBV12-3 or TRBV12-4, the J gene TRBJ2-3, with TRBD2 matching over 13 bases. The CDR3, as DNA: TGTGCCAGCAGCCCCGGGACGGGACTAGCGGGACGGAGCGCAGATACGCAGTATTTT. Translation gives CASSPGTGLAGRSADTQYF.